The 28 T cell receptor beta chains reported below all come from one sample, sequenced in a study of CD8 T cells in ankylosing spondylitis. TCRdb recomputed calls from the 5' RACE reads with MiXCR, one row per CDR3 protein. The data show 250,000 to 400,000 distinct CDR3 sequences, approximately 10% seen once. What was sequenced was blood, either unsorted or a sorted T cell fraction (not recorded which). These receptors originate from a female donor with ankylosing spondylitis or in good health (not recorded which).

J is TRBJ1-6 and V is TRBV10-3, with TRBD1 matching over 8 bases. The V and J ends lost 8 bases and 10 bases, in that order; junction bases with no gene match: 10. The length of the CDR3 is 14 residues. The germline gives CDR1 ENHRY, CDR2 SYGVKD. The CDR3 loop is CAISGTGDRSPLHF. Here the CDR3 DNA reads TGTGCCATCTCAGGGACAGGAGACCGATCACCCCTCCACTTT.

This clonotype was found many times. V usage is TRBV10-3 and J usage is TRBJ1-5; D possibly corresponds to TRBD1 (6 bases). There are 15 residues in the CDR3. V was shortened by 4 bases and J by 0 bases, with 10 bases between the two germline ends. The germline CDR1 and CDR2 sequences are ENHRY and SYGVKD. The CDR3 nucleotides read TGTGCCATCAGTGCACAGGGAGATAGCAATCAGCCCCAGCATTTT. Translation gives CAISAQGDSNQPQHF.

Only a few counts were recorded for this clonotype. The chain recombines TRBV2 with TRBJ2-7; D gene uncertain. V was shortened by 2 bases and J by 0 bases, with 5 bases between the two germline ends. This CDR3 comprises 13 residues. CDR1 and CDR2 (germline): SNHLY, FYNNEI. CDR3 region: CASSESLSYEQYF. Written as DNA, the CDR3 is TGTGCCAGCAGTGAATCTCTCTCCTACGAGCAGTACTTC.

The chain combines TRBV5-1 with TRBJ2-7; D might be TRBD1 or TRBD2, each matching 5 bases. V was shortened by 5 bases and J by 2 bases, with 11 bases between the two germline ends. Per the germline V gene, CDR1 is SGHRS and CDR2 is YFSETQ. CDR3 length: 13 residues. The CDR3 DNA sequence: TGCGCCAGCAGATCCGGGGCTCCCTACGAGCAGTACTTC. It translates to CASRSGAPYEQYF.

This clonotype was detected only a few times. The J gene is TRBJ2-5, the V gene TRBV29-1, with a possible D match to TRBD1 (7 bases). V was cut by 3 bases and J by 5 bases, with 10 bases left in between. CDR1 SQVTM and CDR2 ANQGSEA come from the germline V gene. This CDR3 comprises 12 residues. CDR3 protein: CSVEPGGETQYF. CDR3 coding DNA: TGCAGCGTTGAGCCAGGGGGGGAGACCCAGTACTTC.

This clonotype was observed at least ten times. This rearrangement joins TRBV28 to TRBJ1-2, with a weak D call TRBD1 (6 bases). V was trimmed by 1 base and J by 8 bases, leaving 17 bases between them. Germline V gene data show CDR1 as MDHEN and CDR2 as SYDVKM. The CDR3 is made up of 15 amino acids. Here the CDR3 DNA reads TGTGCCAGCAGTTTATACGACAGGTTATTCGACGGCTACACCTTC. Its protein product is CASSLYDRLFDGYTF.

The gene calls are TRBV6-2 or TRBV6-3 and TRBJ2-2, with D possibly called TRBD1 or TRBD2 (6 bases each). The germline CDR1 and CDR2 sequences are MNHEY and SVGEGT. The CDR3 covers 14 residues. V was cut by 7 bases and J by 7 bases, with 16 bases left in between. The CDR3 sequence: CASNLGGIGGELFF. The CDR3 DNA reads as TGTGCCAGCAATCTAGGGGGGATCGGCGGGGAGCTGTTTTTT.

This clonotype has a handful of counts. The rearrangement uses TRBV12-3 or TRBV12-4 and TRBJ2-7; no clear D gene. The CDR3 extends over 14 amino acids. Trimming removed 6 bases from V and 1 base from J, with 13 bases in between. This chain's CDR3 is CASRQGVGSYEQYF. The CDR3 DNA is TGTGCCAGCAGACAAGGTGTAGGTTCCTACGAGCAGTACTTC.

This clonotype was seen only a few times. The chain employs TRBV20-1 and TRBJ2-7, with 10 bases fitting TRBD2. The CDR3 has 14 residues. Germline CDR1 DFQATT, CDR2 SNEGSKA (reference sequence). Trimming removed 5 bases from V and 2 bases from J; junction bases left unmatched: 6. The chain's CDR3 is CSAPTSGPTYEQYF. The CDR3 DNA sequence: TGCAGTGCTCCGACTAGCGGGCCGACCTACGAGCAGTACTTC.

As to this clonotype: A read error is possible here, since a much larger clone lies one base away. The chain couples TRBV5-6 to TRBJ2-2; D is ambiguous. Germline CDR1 SGHDT, CDR2 YYEEEE. CDR3 length equals 15 residues. The CDR3 loop is CASSLGLTNTVELFF. CDR3 DNA sequence: TGTGCCAGCAGCTTGGGTCTTACGAACACCGTGGAGCTGTTTTTT.

In this sample, this clonotype turned up a few times. The chain couples TRBV5-6 to TRBJ2-7, with D perhaps being TRBD1 or TRBD2 (5 bases each). From germline, CDR1 is SGHDT and CDR2 YYEEEE. This CDR3 is 15 amino acids long. Trimming left V 3 bases short and J 4 bases short, with 17 bases between. The CDR3 reads CASSYGRGASYEQYF. CDR3 sequence (DNA): TGTGCCAGCAGCTATGGGAGAGGGGCGAGTTACGAGCAGTACTTC.

This clonotype was counted between two and nine times. The J gene is TRBJ2-1, the V gene TRBV7-6; 8 bases map to TRBD2. V lost 8 bases and J lost 0; bases outside the gene matches: 9. CDR1 is SGHVS, CDR2 FNYEAQ, per germline. The CDR3 totals 16 residues. The CDR3 here is CASQASGPSSYNEQFF. The CDR3 region has the DNA TGTGCCAGCCAAGCTAGCGGGCCGAGCTCCTACAATGAGCAGTTCTTC.

The V gene is TRBV9, the J gene TRBJ2-2; D is perhaps TRBD1 or TRBD2 (6 bases each). The V end was cut by 0 bases, the J end by 3 bases, with 12 bases between. Per the germline V gene, CDR1 is SGDLS and CDR2 is YYNGEE. The CDR3 extends over 16 amino acids. The CDR3 coding sequence is TGTGCCAGCAGCGTAGGTGGGGGGCTGGACACCGGGGAGCTGTTTTTT. Protein: CASSVGGGLDTGELFF.

This clonotype was detected many times. The J gene is TRBJ1-1, the V gene TRBV5-1; 7 bases line up with TRBD1. The CDR3 is 15 amino acids. The germline V gene encodes CDR1 SGHRS and CDR2 YFSETQ. V shed 4 bases, J shed 3 bases, and the junction held 9 bases outside the gene matches. This chain's CDR3 is CASSHADRDYTEAFF. As DNA, the CDR3 is TGCGCCAGCAGCCACGCTGACAGGGACTACACTGAAGCTTTCTTT.

V is TRBV20-1 and J is TRBJ2-6, with 12 nucleotides matching TRBD1. Germline lookup yields CDR1 DFQATT and CDR2 SNEGSKA (reference sequence). The CDR3 extends over 17 amino acids. With V trimmed by 2 bases and J by 1 base, 3 bases remained unmatched. The CDR3 sequence is CSARQGQGASGANVLTF. The DNA of the CDR3 is TGCAGTGCTAGACAGGGACAGGGGGCTTCTGGGGCCAACGTCCTGACTTTC.

The rearrangement links TRBV7-2 to TRBJ2-7; 10 bases are a match to TRBD2. The germline V gene encodes CDR1 SGHTA and CDR2 FQGNSA. With V trimmed by 5 bases and J by 2 bases, 6 bases remained unmatched. CDR3 length equals 15 residues. CDR3 DNA: TGTGCCAGCAGCCCTTGGACTAGCGGCCCCTACGAGCAGTACTTC. Its protein is CASSPWTSGPYEQYF. Using reference TRBV7-2 and TRBJ2-7 for the parts outside the CDR3, the full variable domain is GAGVSQSPSNKVTEKGKDVELRCDPISGHTALYWYRQSLGQGLEFLIYFQGNSAPDKSGLPSDRFSAERTGGSVSTLTIQRTQQEDSAVYLCASSPWTSGPYEQYFGPGTRLTVT.

This clonotype was counted only a few times. The chain is built from TRBV4-3 and TRBJ2-4, with unresolved D. CDR3 length equals 18 residues. Germline V lookup: CDR1 LGHNA, CDR2 YSLEER. Trimming cost V 0 bases and J 0 bases, with 15 bases left between them. DNA for the CDR3: TGCGCCAGCAGCCAAGACGCATTGGGCAATCTAGCCAAAAACATTCAGTACTTC. This translates into CASSQDALGNLAKNIQYF.

This clonotype was recorded many times. The chain recombines TRBV10-3 with TRBJ2-2; TRBD1 matches 8 bases. Germline-derived CDR1 and CDR2 are ENHRY and SYGVKD. This CDR3 is built from 12 residues. The junction had 2 bases not matched to a gene; V was cut back by 6 bases and J by 8 bases. CDR3 amino acids: CAIRTGAGELFF. DNA for the CDR3: TGTGCCATCAGGACAGGGGCGGGGGAGCTGTTTTTT.

The chain has TRBV11-1 and TRBJ2-7; D ambiguous. This CDR3 is 14 amino acids long. CDR1 and CDR2 from the germline V gene are SGHAT and FQDESV (reference sequence). V lost 3 bases to trimming and J lost 5 bases, with 14 bases between them. CDR3 DNA: TGTGCCAGCAGCTTCCATGATCCTTGGGACGAGCAGTACTTC. Its protein is CASSFHDPWDEQYF.

The chain has TRBV6-2 or TRBV6-3 and TRBJ2-2, with 9 nucleotides matching TRBD1. The CDR3 totals 14 residues. The germline CDR1 and CDR2 sequences are MNHEY and SVGEGT. J lost 6 bases, V lost 7 bases, and 6 bases had no gene match. CDR3: CASNTGGSAGELFF. CDR3 in DNA: TGTGCCAGCAATACAGGGGGCTCGGCCGGGGAGCTGTTTTTT.

In this sample, this clonotype turned up a few times. The CDR3 reads CASSSPPPSIKTDGNGELFF. CDR3 bases: TGTGCCAGCAGTTCCCCCCCGCCATCCATCAAGACCGATGGAAACGGGGAGCTGTTTTTT. V gene TRBV12-3 or TRBV12-4 combines with J gene TRBJ2-2; D not resolved. The V and J ends lost 4 bases and 7 bases respectively, with 31 bases between them. This CDR3 contains 20 residues.

This clonotype showed up just a few times. This chain links TRBV20-1 with TRBJ2-2, with D perhaps given as TRBD1 or TRBD2 (6 bases each). Trimming took off 1 base at V and 6 bases at J, with 12 bases between the two ends. CDR1 and CDR2 (germline): DFQATT, SNEGSKA (reference sequence). The CDR3 runs to 14 residues. As DNA, the CDR3 is TGCAGTGCTAGAGTGGGAGGACAGTCCGGGGAGCTGTTTTTT. Protein product: CSARVGGQSGELFF.

Many counts were recorded for this clonotype. V is TRBV5-4 and J is TRBJ2-5; a possible D gene is TRBD1 (6 bases). The CDR3 covers 12 residues. V lost 3 bases and J lost 5, with 8 bases in between. Germline V CDR1 and CDR2: SGHNT, YYREEE (reference sequence). Here the CDR3 reads CASSSRGETQYF. The CDR3 DNA follows: TGTGCCAGCAGCTCCAGGGGTGAGACCCAGTACTTC.

This clonotype was seen repeatedly, ten times or more. The chain links TRBV20-1 to TRBJ2-7; D is possibly TRBD2 (6 bases). Germline-derived CDR1 and CDR2 are DFQATT and SNEGSKA (reference sequence). CDR3 length equals 15 residues. Trimming pared 1 base from V and 1 base from J, leaving 14 bases between. The CDR3 protein is CSARGQRAISYEQYF. CDR3 bases: TGCAGTGCTAGAGGCCAGCGGGCTATTTCCTACGAGCAGTACTTC.

In its sample, this clonotype was seen a few times. The rearrangement links TRBV12-3 or TRBV12-4 to TRBJ1-6, with a possible D match to TRBD1 (6 bases). The V and J ends lost 6 bases and 10 bases respectively, with 13 bases between them. This CDR3 is built from 13 residues. The CDR3 DNA reads as TGTGCCAGCAGAACAGGGACTTGGTCACCCCTCCACTTT. Amino acids: CASRTGTWSPLHF.

This clonotype was detected many times. V usage is TRBV5-1 and J usage is TRBJ2-7; tentatively, D is TRBD1 (6 bases). The germline V gene has CDR1 SGHRS and CDR2 YFSETQ. V dropped 1 base and J dropped 5 bases, with 16 bases sitting between them. This CDR3 region has 15 residues. The DNA for the CDR3 is TGCGCCAGCAGCTTGTCTTACAGGGACGGCGACGAGCAGTACTTC. This sequence encodes CASSLSYRDGDEQYF. The full variable domain, in which reference TRBV5-1 and TRBJ2-7 provide the parts outside the CDR3, is KAGVTQTPRYLIKTRGQQVTLSCSPISGHRSVSWYQQTPGQGLQFLFEYFSETQRNKGNFPGRFSGRQFSNSRSEMNVSTLELGDSALYLCASSLSYRDGDEQYFGPGTRLTVT.

The chain recombines TRBV12-3 or TRBV12-4 with TRBJ2-3; tentatively, D is TRBD2 (5 bases). This CDR3 spans 13 amino acids. The germline V and J ends were trimmed by 3 bases and 8 bases, with 12 bases remaining between them. As DNA, the CDR3 is TGTGCCAGCAGTTTCGAGGGATTGGGTACGCAGTATTTT. Its protein is CASSFEGLGTQYF.

The sample holds many counts of this clonotype. The chain is built from TRBV6-1 and TRBJ2-7; D could derive from TRBD1 or TRBD2 (5 bases each). This CDR3 region has 14 residues. CDR1 is MNHNS, CDR2 SASEGT, per germline. Trimming took off 6 bases at V and 2 bases at J, with 14 bases between the two ends. The CDR3 region has the DNA TGTGCCAGCAGACCGGGACCGGGAACCTACGAGCAGTACTTC. Protein sequence: CASRPGPGTYEQYF.